The 16 T cell receptor beta chains given below trace back to one sample, sequenced in a study of CD8 T cells in ankylosing spondylitis. These receptors have no identified antigens. TCRdb processed the 5' RACE reads anew with MiXCR; each CDR3 protein has one entry. Among about 800,000 distinct CDR3 sequences listed, 12% were seen once. Study outcomes and limitations: Roughly eight highly homologous variants formed a TCR beta motif that appeared characteristic of ankylosing spondylitis blood.

The material sequenced was blood, either unsorted or a sorted T cell fraction (not recorded which). These receptor sequences come from a male donor with ankylosing spondylitis.

This clonotype was detected only a few times. This CDR3 reads CSANDGQGNQPQHF. The CDR3 nucleotides are TGCAGTGCCAACGACGGACAGGGAAACCAGCCCCAGCATTTT. The V and J genes are TRBV20-1 and TRBJ1-5; TRBD1 matches at 8 bases. Looked up from germline, CDR1 is DFQATT and CDR2 is SNEGSKA (reference sequence). The V gene end was trimmed by 6 bases and the J gene end by 7 bases; junction bases not matched to a gene: 11. CDR3 size: 14 residues.

This clonotype was observed a few times. The rearrangement uses TRBV4-1 and TRBJ2-1; D is unclear. Germline CDR1 MGHRA, CDR2 YSYEKL. This CDR3 region has 13 residues. Trimming left V 3 bases short and J 7 bases short, with 10 bases between. Written as DNA, the CDR3 is TGCGCCAGCAGCCAGCTACTCTGGAATGAGCAGTTCTTC. Translating it yields CASSQLLWNEQFF.

The sample holds a few counts of this clonotype. The junction departs from germline at one end; a sequencing error may be responsible. V is TRBV7-9 and J is TRBJ1-1, with 7 bases lining up with TRBD1. CDR3 length: 14 residues. Germline lookup yields CDR1 SEHNR and CDR2 FQNEAQ (reference sequence). CDR3 loop: CASNLSGGNTEAFF. The CDR3 DNA is TGTGCCAGCAACTTATCAGGGGGAAACACTGAAGCTTTCTTT.

This clonotype showed up just a few times. The chain joins TRBV18 to TRBJ2-1; 10 bases align to TRBD2. Germline V gene lookup returns CDR1 KGHSH and CDR2 LQKENI. V shed 5 bases and J 7 bases; nucleotides not matched to a gene: 8. This CDR3 has 15 amino acids. CDR3 in amino acids: CASSATSGKANEQFF. The CDR3 DNA is TGTGCCAGCTCAGCAACTAGCGGGAAGGCGAATGAGCAGTTCTTC.

The V gene is TRBV4-3, the J gene TRBJ1-2; perhaps TRBD1 as D (5 bases). The germline CDR1 and CDR2 sequences are LGHNA and YSLEER. Trimming took off 4 bases at V and 10 bases at J, with 22 bases between the two ends. This CDR3 spans 15 amino acids. The CDR3 DNA is TGCGCCAGCAGCCGAGATACCGGGACTGAGTATTTCTACACCTTC. Residues: CASSRDTGTEYFYTF.

This sequence joins TRBV5-1 and TRBJ2-3; possible D gene TRBD2, 5 bases. Germline V gene lookup returns CDR1 SGHRS and CDR2 YFSETQ. CDR3 length equals 15 residues. V gave up 0 bases and J gave up 6 bases, with 14 bases separating them. The CDR3 protein is CASSLGETLGDTQYF. CDR3 DNA sequence: TGCGCCAGCAGCTTGGGGGAGACTTTGGGGGATACGCAGTATTTT. Full variable domain (outside the CDR3, taken from reference TRBV5-1 and TRBJ2-3): KAGVTQTPRYLIKTRGQQVTLSCSPISGHRSVSWYQQTPGQGLQFLFEYFSETQRNKGNFPGRFSGRQFSNSRSEMNVSTLELGDSALYLCASSLGETLGDTQYFGPGTRLTVL.

The gene calls are TRBV18 and TRBJ1-2, with 8 positions matching TRBD1. The CDR3 contains 16 residues. The germline V gene encodes CDR1 KGHSH and CDR2 LQKENI. V was pared by 2 bases and J by 2 bases, with 7 bases of the junction left unmatched. The CDR3 DNA reads as TGTGCCAGCTCACCAGGAAGGGGACAGGAGAACTATGGCTACACCTTC. It is translated as CASSPGRGQENYGYTF.

There are many counts of this clonotype. CDR3 sequence reads: CASSSQGASNEQFF. CDR3 coding DNA: TGTGCCAGCAGCTCCCAGGGGGCGTCCAATGAGCAGTTCTTC. The chain joins TRBV5-5 to TRBJ2-1; the match to TRBD1 covers 8 bases. Germline values: CDR1 SGHKS, CDR2 YYEKEE (reference sequence). The CDR3 spans 14 residues. V was clipped by 3 bases and J by 6 bases; unmatched bases: 5.

The chain links TRBV15 to TRBJ2-3; TRBD2 aligns across 10 bases. V lost 0 bases, J lost 0 bases, and 6 bases stayed unmatched. From germline, CDR1 is LNHNV and CDR2 YYDKDF (reference sequence). The CDR3 is 18 residues long. The CDR3 DNA follows: TGTGCCACCAGCAGAGACCCTAGCGGGAGAGGAAGCACAGATACGCAGTATTTT. Its protein is CATSRDPSGRGSTDTQYF.

V is TRBV23-1 and J is TRBJ2-7; D is perhaps TRBD1 or TRBD2 (5 bases each). TRBV23-1 is an open reading frame, and its role is uncertain. Trimming cost V 1 base and J 3 bases, with 13 bases left between them. The CDR3 totals 15 residues. The DNA for the CDR3 is TGCGCCAGCAGTCAATGGCGAGGGGCGAACTACGAGCAGTACTTC. This translates into CASSQWRGANYEQYF.

As regards this clonotype: This may come from a read error, since a much larger clone is one base off. The rearrangement joins TRBV2 to TRBJ1-2; D is unclear. The CDR3 loop spans 11 amino acids. From germline, CDR1 is SNHLY and CDR2 FYNNEI. In nucleotides, the CDR3 is TGTGCCAGCAGGGAAGACTATGGCTACACCTTC. Its translation is CASREDYGYTF.

This clonotype was detected only a few times. The chain employs TRBV10-1 and TRBJ2-3; weak D call: TRBD2 (5 bases). With 5 bases removed from V and 3 bases from J, the gap between germline ends came to 12 bases. The CDR3 has 14 amino acids. Germline CDR1 reads WNHNN; CDR2 reads SYGVQD (reference sequence). CDR3 sequence (DNA): TGCGCCAGCAGTACGGACCGGGGAACAGATACGCAGTATTTT. Amino acid sequence: CASSTDRGTDTQYF.

The sample holds one count of this clonotype. The gene calls are TRBV4-3 and TRBJ2-6; 7 nucleotides match TRBD1. CDR1 and CDR2 from the germline V gene are LGHNA and YSLEER. This CDR3 is 16 amino acids long. V was clipped by 3 bases and J by 4 bases; unmatched bases: 6. CDR3 sequence reads: CASSQGTVNGANVLTF. The CDR3 DNA is TGCGCCAGCAGCCAGGGGACAGTAAACGGGGCCAACGTCCTGACTTTC.

This clonotype was observed a handful of times. The rearrangement uses TRBV15 and TRBJ2-7; a weak D match, TRBD1 (7 bases). Germline CDR1 LNHNV, CDR2 YYDKDF (reference sequence). The ends were cut back, 0 bases at V and 5 bases at J, with 14 bases in the middle. The CDR3 is 15 residues long. The CDR3 nucleotides are TGTGCCACCAGCAGAGATGCGGCAGGGGGGAACGAGCAGTACTTC. Protein sequence: CATSRDAAGGNEQYF.

The CDR3 is CASSFITGLNYGYTF. The DNA for the CDR3 is TGCGCCAGCAGCTTTATAACCGGGTTGAACTATGGCTACACCTTC. The chain has TRBV5-1 and TRBJ1-2, with unresolved D. This CDR3 comprises 15 residues. Per germline, CDR1 SGHRS and CDR2 YFSETQ. Trimming left V 2 bases short and J 2 bases short, with 13 bases between.

This CDR3 reads CASSRWTSGRENEQFF. The CDR3 DNA is TGTGCCAGCAGTCGATGGACTAGCGGGAGAGAAAATGAGCAGTTCTTC. The V call is TRBV6-5, the J call TRBJ2-1, with TRBD2 identical over 13 bases. Per the germline V gene, CDR1 is MNHEY and CDR2 is SVGAGI. The CDR3 is made up of 16 amino acids. The junction had 8 bases not matched to a gene; V was cut back by 5 bases and J by 7 bases.